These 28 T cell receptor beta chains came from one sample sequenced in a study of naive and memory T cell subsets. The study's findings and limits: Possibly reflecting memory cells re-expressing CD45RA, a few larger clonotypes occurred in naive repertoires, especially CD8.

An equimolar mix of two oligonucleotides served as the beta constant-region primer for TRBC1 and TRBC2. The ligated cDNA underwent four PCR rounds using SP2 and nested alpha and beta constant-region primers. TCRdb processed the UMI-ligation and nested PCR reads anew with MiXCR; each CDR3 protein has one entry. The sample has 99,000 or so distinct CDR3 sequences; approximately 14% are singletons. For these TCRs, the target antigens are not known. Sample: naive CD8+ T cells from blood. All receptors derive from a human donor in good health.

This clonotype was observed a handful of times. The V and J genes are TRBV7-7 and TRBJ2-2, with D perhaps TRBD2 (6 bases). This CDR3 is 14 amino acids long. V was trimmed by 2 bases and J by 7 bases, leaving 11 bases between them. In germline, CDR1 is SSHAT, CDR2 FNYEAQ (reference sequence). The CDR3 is CASSLSGTFGELFF. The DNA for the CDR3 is TGTGCCAGCAGCTTATCCGGGACTTTCGGGGAGCTGTTTTTT.

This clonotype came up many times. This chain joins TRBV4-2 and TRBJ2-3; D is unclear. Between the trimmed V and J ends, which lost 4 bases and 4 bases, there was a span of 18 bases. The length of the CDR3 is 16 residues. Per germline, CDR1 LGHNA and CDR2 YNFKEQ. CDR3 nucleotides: TGTGCCAGCAGCCCTTCGGAAGGTACCGACGCAGATACGCAGTATTTT. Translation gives CASSPSEGTDADTQYF.

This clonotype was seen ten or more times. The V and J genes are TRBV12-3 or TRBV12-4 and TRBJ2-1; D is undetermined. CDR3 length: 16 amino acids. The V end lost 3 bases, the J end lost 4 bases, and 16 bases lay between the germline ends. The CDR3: CASSFESGNSYNEQFF. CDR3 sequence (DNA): TGTGCCAGCAGTTTTGAATCGGGTAACTCGTACAATGAGCAGTTCTTC.

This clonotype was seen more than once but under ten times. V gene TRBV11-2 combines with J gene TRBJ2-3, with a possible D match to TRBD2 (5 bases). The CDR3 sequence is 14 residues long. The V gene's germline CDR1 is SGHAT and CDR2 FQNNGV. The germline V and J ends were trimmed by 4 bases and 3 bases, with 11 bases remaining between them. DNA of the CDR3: TGTGCCAGCAGCTACGTTAGCGAAACAGATACGCAGTATTTT. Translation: CASSYVSETDTQYF.

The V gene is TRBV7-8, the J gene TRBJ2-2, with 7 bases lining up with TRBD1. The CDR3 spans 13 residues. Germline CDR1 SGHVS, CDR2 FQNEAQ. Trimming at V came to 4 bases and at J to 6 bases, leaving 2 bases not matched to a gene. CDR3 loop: CASSSGQAGELFF. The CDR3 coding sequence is TGTGCCAGCAGCTCCGGACAGGCCGGGGAGCTGTTTTTT.

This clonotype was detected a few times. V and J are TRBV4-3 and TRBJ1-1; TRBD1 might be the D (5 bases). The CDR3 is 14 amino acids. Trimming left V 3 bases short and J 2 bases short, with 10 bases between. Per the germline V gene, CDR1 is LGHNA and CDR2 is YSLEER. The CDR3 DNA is TGCGCCAGCAGCCAGCCGGGGGACAACACTGAAGCTTTCTTT. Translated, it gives CASSQPGDNTEAFF.

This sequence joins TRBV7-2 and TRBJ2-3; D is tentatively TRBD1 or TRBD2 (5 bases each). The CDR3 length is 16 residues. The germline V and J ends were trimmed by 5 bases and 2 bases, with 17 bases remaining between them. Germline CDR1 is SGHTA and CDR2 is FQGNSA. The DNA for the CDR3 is TGTGCCAGCAGCCTTGATCCGGGACGGGACACAGATACGCAGTATTTT. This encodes CASSLDPGRDTDTQYF.

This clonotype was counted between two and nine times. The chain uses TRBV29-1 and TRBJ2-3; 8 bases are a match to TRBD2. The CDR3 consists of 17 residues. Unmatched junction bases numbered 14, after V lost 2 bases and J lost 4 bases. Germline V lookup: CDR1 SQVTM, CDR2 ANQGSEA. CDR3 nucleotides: TGCAGCGTTGAAAGGATCACGCGACTAGCGAATCCAGATACGCAGTATTTT. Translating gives CSVERITRLANPDTQYF.

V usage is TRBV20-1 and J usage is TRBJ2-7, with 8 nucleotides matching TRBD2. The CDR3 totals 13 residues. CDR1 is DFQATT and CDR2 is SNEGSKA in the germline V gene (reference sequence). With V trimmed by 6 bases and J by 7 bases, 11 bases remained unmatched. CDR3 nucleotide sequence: TGCAGTGCAGTCCGGGGGGGCCCGTGGGAGCAGTACTTC. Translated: CSAVRGGPWEQYF.

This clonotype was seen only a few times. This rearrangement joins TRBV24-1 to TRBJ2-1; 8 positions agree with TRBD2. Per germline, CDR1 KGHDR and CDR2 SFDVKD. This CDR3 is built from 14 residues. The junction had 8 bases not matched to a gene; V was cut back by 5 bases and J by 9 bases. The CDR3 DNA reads TGTGCCACCAGTGCCGGGACTAGTCTTACTGAGCAGTTCTTC. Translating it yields CATSAGTSLTEQFF.

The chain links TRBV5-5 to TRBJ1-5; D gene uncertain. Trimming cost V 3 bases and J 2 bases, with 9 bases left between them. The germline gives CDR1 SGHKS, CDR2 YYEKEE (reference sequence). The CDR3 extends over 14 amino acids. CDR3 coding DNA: TGTGCCAGCAGCTCGGTGCTTGGCAATCAGCCCCAGCATTTT. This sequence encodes CASSSVLGNQPQHF. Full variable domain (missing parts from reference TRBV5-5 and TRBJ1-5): DAGVTQSPTHLIKTRGQQVTLRCSPISGHKSVSWYQQVLGQGPQFIFQYYEKEERGRGNFPDRFSARQFPNYSSELNVNALLLGDSALYLCASSSVLGNQPQHFGDGTRLSIL.

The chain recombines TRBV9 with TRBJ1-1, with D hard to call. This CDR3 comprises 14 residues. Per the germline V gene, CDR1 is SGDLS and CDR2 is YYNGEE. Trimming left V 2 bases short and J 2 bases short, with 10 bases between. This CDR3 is CASSVDGGNTEAFF. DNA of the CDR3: TGTGCCAGCAGCGTGGACGGAGGTAACACTGAAGCTTTCTTT.

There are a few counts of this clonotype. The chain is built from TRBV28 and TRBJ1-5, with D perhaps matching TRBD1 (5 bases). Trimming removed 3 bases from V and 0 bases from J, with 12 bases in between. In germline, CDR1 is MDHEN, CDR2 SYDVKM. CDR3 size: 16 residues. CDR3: CASSFLTDSSNQPQHF. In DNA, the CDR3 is TGTGCCAGCAGTTTCTTGACAGACAGTAGCAATCAGCCCCAGCATTTT.

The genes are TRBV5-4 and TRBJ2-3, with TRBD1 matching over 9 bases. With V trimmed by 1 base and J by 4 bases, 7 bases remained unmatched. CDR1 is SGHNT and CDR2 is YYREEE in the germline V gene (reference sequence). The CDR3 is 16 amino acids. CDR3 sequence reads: CASSLLGTGRADTQYF. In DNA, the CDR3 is TGTGCCAGCAGCTTGCTCGGGACAGGGAGGGCAGATACGCAGTATTTT.

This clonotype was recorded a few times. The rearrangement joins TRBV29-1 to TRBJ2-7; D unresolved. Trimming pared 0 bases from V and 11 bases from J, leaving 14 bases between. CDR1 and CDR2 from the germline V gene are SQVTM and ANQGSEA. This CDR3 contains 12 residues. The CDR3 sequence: CSVEDRPPRKYF. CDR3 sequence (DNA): TGCAGCGTTGAAGATCGTCCCCCAAGGAAGTACTTC.

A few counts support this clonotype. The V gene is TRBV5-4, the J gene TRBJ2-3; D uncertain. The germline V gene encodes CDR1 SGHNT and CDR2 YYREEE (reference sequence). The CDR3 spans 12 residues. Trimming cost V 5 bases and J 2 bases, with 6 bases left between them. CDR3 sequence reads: CASSGFTDTQYF. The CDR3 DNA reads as TGTGCCAGCAGTGGGTTCACAGATACGCAGTATTTT.

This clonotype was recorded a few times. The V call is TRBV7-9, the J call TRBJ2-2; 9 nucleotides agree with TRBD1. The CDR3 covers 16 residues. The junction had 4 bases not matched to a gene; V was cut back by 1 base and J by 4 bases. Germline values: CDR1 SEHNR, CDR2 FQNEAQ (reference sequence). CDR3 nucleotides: TGTGCCAGCAGCTTAGAGGGGACAGGGATCACCGGGGAGCTGTTTTTT. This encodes CASSLEGTGITGELFF. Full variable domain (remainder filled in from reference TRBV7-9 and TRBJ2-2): DTGVSQNPRHKITKRGQNVTFRCDPISEHNRLYWYRQTLGQGPEFLTYFQNEAQLEKSRLLSDRFSAERPKGSFSTLEIQRTEQGDSAMYLCASSLEGTGITGELFFGEGSRLTVL.

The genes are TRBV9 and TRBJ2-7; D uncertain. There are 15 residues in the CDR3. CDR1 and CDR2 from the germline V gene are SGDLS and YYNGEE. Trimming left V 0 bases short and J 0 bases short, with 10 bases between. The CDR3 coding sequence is TGTGCCAGCAGCGTAGATTCAGGTAGCTCCTACGAGCAGTACTTC. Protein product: CASSVDSGSSYEQYF.

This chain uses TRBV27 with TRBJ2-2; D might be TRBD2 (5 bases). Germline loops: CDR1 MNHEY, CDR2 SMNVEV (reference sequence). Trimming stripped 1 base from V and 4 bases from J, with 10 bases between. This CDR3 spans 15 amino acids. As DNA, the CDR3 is TGTGCCAGCAGTTTATTAGAGGGAACCACCGGGGAGCTGTTTTTT. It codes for CASSLLEGTTGELFF.

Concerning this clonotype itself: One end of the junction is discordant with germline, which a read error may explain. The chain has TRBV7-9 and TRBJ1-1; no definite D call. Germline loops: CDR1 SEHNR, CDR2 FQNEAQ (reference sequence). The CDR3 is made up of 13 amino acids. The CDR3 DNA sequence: TGTGCCAGCAGCTTAGATTCACCCCGACGGTTAACCTTT. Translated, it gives CASSLDSPRRLTF.

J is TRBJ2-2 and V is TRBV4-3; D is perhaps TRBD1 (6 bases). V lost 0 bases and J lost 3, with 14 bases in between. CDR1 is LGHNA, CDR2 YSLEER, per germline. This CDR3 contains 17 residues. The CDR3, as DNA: TGCGCCAGCAGCCAAGATCTACACAGGGACGACACCGGGGAGCTGTTTTTT. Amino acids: CASSQDLHRDDTGELFF.

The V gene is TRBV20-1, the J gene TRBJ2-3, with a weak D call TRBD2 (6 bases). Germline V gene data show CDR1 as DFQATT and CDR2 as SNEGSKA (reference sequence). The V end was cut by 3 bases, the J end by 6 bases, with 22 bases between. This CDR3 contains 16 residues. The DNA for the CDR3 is TGCAGTGCTAGCCTACTAGCAGGGTTACTGTTTGATACGCAGTATTTT. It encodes CSASLLAGLLFDTQYF.

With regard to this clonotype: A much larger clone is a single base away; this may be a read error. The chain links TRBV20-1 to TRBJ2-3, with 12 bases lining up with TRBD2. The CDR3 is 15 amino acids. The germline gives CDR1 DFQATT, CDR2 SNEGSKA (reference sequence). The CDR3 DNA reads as TGCAGTGTTCCCCTAGCGGGAGGGCCGACAGATATGCAGTATTTT. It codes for CSVPLAGGPTDMQYF.

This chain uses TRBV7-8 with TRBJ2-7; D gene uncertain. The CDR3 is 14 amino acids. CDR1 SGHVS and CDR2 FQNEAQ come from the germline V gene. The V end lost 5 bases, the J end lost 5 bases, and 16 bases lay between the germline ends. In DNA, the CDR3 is TGTGCCAGCAGCGTAACAGAAGGTCTGCACGAGCAGTACTTC. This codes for CASSVTEGLHEQYF.

CDR3 bases: TGTGCCAGCAGTTATTCCGGGACAGTCGTTAGCACAGATACGCAGTATTTT. It translates to CASSYSGTVVSTDTQYF. The chain links TRBV6-6 to TRBJ2-3, with 7 bases identical to TRBD1. Per the germline V gene, CDR1 is MNHNY and CDR2 is SVGAGI (reference sequence). V was clipped by 3 bases and J by 0 bases; unmatched bases: 9. This CDR3 contains 17 residues.

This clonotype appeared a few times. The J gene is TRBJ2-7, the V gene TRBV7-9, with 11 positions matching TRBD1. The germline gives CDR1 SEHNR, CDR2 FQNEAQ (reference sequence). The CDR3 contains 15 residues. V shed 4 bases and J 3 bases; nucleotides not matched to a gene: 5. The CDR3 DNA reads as TGTGCCAGCAGCTCCGGACAGGGGGCCCTCTACGAGCAGTACTTC. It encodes CASSSGQGALYEQYF.

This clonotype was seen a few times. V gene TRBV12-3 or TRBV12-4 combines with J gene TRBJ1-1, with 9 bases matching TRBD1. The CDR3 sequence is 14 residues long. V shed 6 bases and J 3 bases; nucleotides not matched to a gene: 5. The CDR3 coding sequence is TGTGCCAGCAGCGCCCGACAGGGGGACACTGAAGCTTTCTTT. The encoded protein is CASSARQGDTEAFF.

The CDR3, as DNA: TGTGCCAGCAGCTACCCGGGGGCCAACGTCCTGACTTTC. As protein: CASSYPGANVLTF. The gene calls are TRBV7-9 and TRBJ2-6; D gene unclear. Trimming pared 4 bases from V and 4 bases from J, leaving 5 bases between. The CDR3 runs 13 residues. Per germline, CDR1 SEHNR and CDR2 FQNEAQ (reference sequence).